This T cell receptor (beta chain) derives from a study of T-cell memory formation after mild COVID-19. The CDR3 runs 12 residues. Trimming took off 5 bases at V and 5 bases at J, with 9 bases between the two ends. Germline V gene lookup returns CDR1 MNHEY and CDR2 SVGAGI. About this clonotype: Its cognate antigen is unknown.

Study-wide results and caveats: Of the contracting clones, CD4+ ones lay mainly in CM and EM, and CD8+ ones in EMRA.

TCRdb ran MiXCR on the 5' RACE reads and lists one entry per CDR3 protein. The sample carries 150,000 to 200,000 distinct CDR3 sequences, under 14% recorded once. This TCR derives from a man aged 18 to 29 who had mild COVID-19 (a few samples of this study predate the infection). Cell type and time point are not known. This chain uses TRBV6-5 with TRBJ1-1; perhaps TRBD1 as D (5 bases). The sequencing sample was made of PBMCs or a T cell subset sorted from them (not recorded which). The CDR3 protein is CASSRGETEAFF. The CDR3 region has the DNA TGTGCCAGCAGTAGGGGCGAGACTGAAGCTTTCTTT.